This T cell receptor (beta chain) appears in the sequencing data of a study of identical twins. Study-wide points: For zero-insertion analyses, partial confounding could come from invariant MAIT and iNKT cells.

Of note for this clonotype: Its cognate antigen is unknown.

TCRdb reprocessed the 5' RACE reads via MiXCR and lists one record per CDR3 protein. The sample holds approximately 1.8 million distinct CDR3 sequences; about 32% are singletons and the top ten take about 0.27%. The receptor's source is a newborn girl in good health. Sequencing input: cord blood.

CDR3 DNA sequence: TGTGCCATCAGTGATGAGACAAATCAGCCCCAGCATTTT. It specifies CAISDETNQPQHF. The chain employs TRBV10-3 and TRBJ1-5; no firm D call. CDR3 length: 13 residues. From germline, CDR1 is ENHRY and CDR2 SYGVKD. The V end lost 3 bases, the J end lost 4 bases, and 7 bases lay between the germline ends.